This T cell receptor (beta chain) appears in the sequencing data of a study of cytomegalovirus exposure and HLA in healthy donors. In the PCR, 60 Vbeta and 13 Jbeta primers were used. Clones were read by immunoSEQ multiplex PCR, and TCRdb kept only the in-frame ones, dropping some. The sample holds under 140,000 clones; around four fifths are singletons and the top ten take about 6.6%. This clone was detected only once. The antigen is undetermined. Study observations and caveats: Analysis performed later showed TCR beta chains linked to HLA being more clonally expanded than equally common others. Common viral pathogens were later found to be apparently linked to several of the most significant clusters. A previous analysis found most TCR beta V segments productive roughly 87% or roughly 30% of the time.

V lost 7 bases, J lost 2 bases, and 11 bases lay in between. CDR3 length: 13 residues. The germline V gene has CDR1 ENHRY and CDR2 SYGVKD. Though nominally healthy at sampling, donors likely had unrecorded immune exposures. The origin of this receptor is a man younger than 45 in good health and CMV-seropositive. The chain uses TRBV10-3 and TRBJ1-1; perhaps TRBD1 as D (6 bases). Sequencing input: PBMCs. The CDR3 bases are TGTGCCATCAATTCACAGGGAAACACTGAAGCTTTCTTT. The encoded protein is CAINSQGNTEAFF.